The rows below give T cell receptor beta chains drawn from one sample of a study of CD8 T cells in Susac syndrome. TCRdb reprocessed the immunoSEQ multiplex PCR reads via MiXCR and lists one record per CDR3 protein. The sample lists 200,000 to 250,000 distinct CDR3 sequences, approximately 90% occurring once. Sequenced: CD8+ T cells from PBMCs. These receptors were collected from a human donor with multiple sclerosis. Each CDR3 is given with its conserved first and last residue. Each record gives: V gene, D gene, J gene, CDR3 protein, CDR3 DNA. The D gene is left open where the match is weak.

TRBV27	TRBD1	TRBJ1-1	CASSFRTGSTEAFF	TGTGCCAGCAGTTTCCGGACAGGGTCCACTGAAGCTTTCTTT
TRBV6-5	TRBD2	TRBJ2-5	CASRRFSGIQETQYF	TGTGCCAGCAGACGGTTTAGCGGGATCCAAGAGACCCAGTACTTC
TRBV25-1	-	TRBJ2-5	CASCPDWEETQYF	TGTGCCAGCTGTCCTGACTGGGAAGAGACCCAGTACTTC
TRBV7-8	TRBD2	TRBJ2-5	CASSLEISGQLGETQYF	TGTGCCAGCAGCTTAGAGATTAGCGGGCAGCTAGGGGAGACCCAGTACTTC
TRBV3-1	-	TRBJ1-1	CASSQDYGYLGTEAFF	TGTGCCAGCAGCCAAGACTATGGCTACCTAGGCACTGAAGCTTTCTTT
TRBV6-5	-	TRBJ2-5	CASRSSQETQYF	TGTGCCAGCAGGAGCAGCCAAGAGACCCAGTACTTC
TRBV7-2	TRBD2	TRBJ2-5	CASSHIAGVVETQYF	TGTGCCAGCAGCCATATAGCGGGAGTTGTGGAGACCCAGTACTTC
TRBV7-3	TRBD2	TRBJ2-7	CASSLTPVAGAGYEQYF	TGTGCCAGCAGCTTAACGCCAGTAGCGGGAGCTGGTTACGAGCAGTACTTC
TRBV12-5	-	TRBJ2-5	CASGPGPGTSAQYF	TGTGCTAGTGGCCCCGGTCCCGGGACATCGGCCCAGTACTTC
TRBV6-5	TRBD1	TRBJ2-1	CASSLGQRPYNEQFF	TGTGCCAGCAGTTTGGGACAGCGGCCCTACAATGAGCAGTTCTTC
TRBV2	TRBD2	TRBJ2-7	CASRASGGNSYEQYF	TGTGCCAGCAGAGCTAGCGGGGGCAACTCCTACGAGCAGTACTTC
TRBV12-3/TRBV12-4	TRBD1	TRBJ2-4	CASSLGDRGSKNIQYF	TGTGCCAGCAGTCTCGGCGACAGGGGTTCCAAAAACATTCAGTACTTC
TRBV29-1	-	TRBJ1-2	CSVEEPGQSYGYTF	TGCAGCGTTGAAGAGCCAGGCCAGAGCTATGGCTACACCTTC
TRBV9	-	TRBJ2-2	CASSAGVPGELFF	TGTGCCAGCAGCGCCGGGGTACCCGGGGAGCTGTTTTTT
TRBV29-1	-	TRBJ2-1	CSAEEGVEPDEQFF	TGCAGCGCCGAAGAGGGGGTCGAGCCCGATGAGCAGTTCTTC